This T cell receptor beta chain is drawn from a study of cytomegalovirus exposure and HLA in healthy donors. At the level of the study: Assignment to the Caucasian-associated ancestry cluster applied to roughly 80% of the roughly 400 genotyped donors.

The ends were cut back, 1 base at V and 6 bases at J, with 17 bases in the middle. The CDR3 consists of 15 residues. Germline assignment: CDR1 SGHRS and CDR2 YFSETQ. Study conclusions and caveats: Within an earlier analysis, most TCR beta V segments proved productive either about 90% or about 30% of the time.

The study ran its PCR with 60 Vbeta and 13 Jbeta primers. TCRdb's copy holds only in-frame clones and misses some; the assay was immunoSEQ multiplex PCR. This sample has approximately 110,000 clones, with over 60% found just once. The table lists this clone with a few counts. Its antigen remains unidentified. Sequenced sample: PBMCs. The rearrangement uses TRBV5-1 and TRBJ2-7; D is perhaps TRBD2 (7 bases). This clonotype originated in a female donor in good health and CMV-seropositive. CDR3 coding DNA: TGCGCCAGCAGCTTGTCTGGAGGGAGGGGGGCCGAGCAGTACTTC. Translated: CASSLSGGRGAEQYF.